The clone carrying this TCR beta chain appeared many times. The target antigen is unknown. V gave up 7 bases and J gave up 6 bases, with 18 bases separating them. The CDR3 totals 15 residues. This record belongs to a study of T cells in Graves' hyperthyroidism and ophthalmopathy. Broader study findings: The majority of expanded thyroid clonotypes above 0.001 also appeared in blood.

The TCR beta CDR3 regions underwent amplification using RNA transcripts as the source. HTBI primers drove first-round RT-PCR of the TCR CDR3. TCRdb re-called the multiplex PCR reads through MiXCR, storing one row per CDR3 protein. In the table there are 460,000 or so distinct CDR3 sequences, roughly an eighth of which are singletons. This TCR was recovered from a young woman with Graves' hyperthyroidism. Sequencing was performed on blood. This chain links TRBV12-3 or TRBV12-4 with TRBJ2-2, with D possibly TRBD2 on 5 matching bases. The CDR3 bases are TGTGCCAGCACACCCGAGGGTGGGCTTGCCGGGGAGCTGTTTTTT. Its translation is CASTPEGGLAGELFF.